This entry describes one T cell receptor beta chain. In its sample, this clone was seen many times. Its antigen is still unknown. The record has no base qualities; no much larger clone is one base away. Libraries were prepared through the immunoSEQ multiplex PCR assay. For the multiplex PCR, a mixture combining 60 forward primers for TCR Vbeta segments and 13 reverse primers for TCR Jbeta segments was used. The CDR3 region of rearranged TCR beta genes was amplified from genomic DNA by a multiplex PCR assay. On the Illumina HiSeq System, the amplified TCR beta libraries were sequenced as 87-base-pair reads. The source study handled its data this way. A later analysis tallied tens of millions of unique TCR beta chains across the 666 repertoires, and roughly 11 million of those chains were shared by two or more donors. Raw reads were error-corrected and collapsed into unique sequences with a nearest-neighbor algorithm that merged closely related sequences to remove PCR and sequencing errors. To assign V, D and J gene segments, CDR3 sequences were aligned to IMGT reference sequences. Each retained sequence needed at least a six-nucleotide match to both a V gene segment and a J gene segment. A rearrangement counted as productive if the CDR3 had no stop codons and remained in frame with V and J, and every other rearrangement counted as non-productive. CDR3 was defined by IMGT convention, running from the second conserved V-encoded cysteine to the conserved J-encoded phenylalanine. The earlier analysis of a few hundred of the donors excluded any sequence lacking an unambiguous match to a single V gene segment. An earlier analysis of a few hundred of the donors called V segments functional above 56.7% productive rearrangements and segregating when the between-donor standard deviation exceeded 5%. A statistical classification framework was developed to diagnose cytomegalovirus status using the catalog of TCR beta chain sequences. V and J gene assignment, in a later analysis, came from comparing TCR nucleotide sequences with IMGT/GENE-DB human TR gene sequences. In a later analysis, CDR3 sequences and most-parsimonious VDJ recombination scenarios were assigned using the TCRdist pipeline. In a later analysis, each TCR beta chain was defined by its CDR3 amino acid sequence together with its V-gene family, and reads lacking a unique V-gene family were excluded. A later analysis removed 592 highly shared, low-generation-probability nucleotide sequences to deal with suspected cross-contamination and a sequencing artifact. For each public chain, a later analysis derived a clonal expansion index from normalized ranks of inferred template counts within each repertoire. A later analysis computed generation probabilities with a VDJ recombination model fitted to out-of-frame rearrangements, and checked the results against IGoR. A later analysis scored TCR-TCR, TCR-HLA and TCR-CMV co-occurrence with hypergeometric tests, applying a repertoire-size bias correction to TCR pairs. To estimate false discovery rates, a later analysis permuted the HLA or CMV assignments 20 times. A later analysis grouped co-occurring TCRs with DBSCAN, adding TCRdist sequence similarity when clustering within HLA-allele-positive subsets. Repertoires with fewer than 30,000 or more than 120,000 public chains were left out of co-occurrence clustering, as were about 5 repertoires with anomalous nucleotide sharing. TCRdb's version of the immuneACCESS table is confined to in-frame rearrangements and falls short of the full clone set. An unresolved V gene accounts for under half of the shortfall where checked; the remainder is of unknown origin. V, J and clone size reflect that table, while D and trimming were determined from the DNA. The sample table records 110,000 to 150,000 clones; about two thirds of these occur just once. The ten top clones hold about 2.2% of the sample.

The cohort consisted of 600 to 700 healthy bone marrow donors. Cohort members were all nominally healthy when sampled, although unrecorded immune exposures were likely present. The donor tested CMV seropositive, placing the donor among the 289 seropositive members of the cohort. Every donor gave a peripheral blood sample, and the peripheral blood mononuclear cells from that sample were used for TCR beta sequencing. Genomic DNA extraction from the blood cell samples was performed with the Qiagen DNeasy Blood Extraction Kit. This sample stems from a study of cytomegalovirus exposure and HLA in healthy donors (TCRdb year 2017). Study-wide context: According to an earlier analysis of a few hundred of the donors, about 179 million T cells yielded roughly 110 million unique TCR beta sequences and about 300 Gb of sequence data. On average, roughly 200,000 unique TCR beta nucleotide sequences were sequenced per donor among about 400 genotyped donors of the cohort, with 15% to 20% of those sequences being non-productive. In the later analysis, no new phenotypic data were used to find candidate immune exposures; instead, reliance was placed on TCR beta sequences and their occurrence across donors. Roughly 300 gigabases of sequencing data and tens of millions of unique TCR sequences were included in an early release covering over 600 HLA-typed donors. All discovery cohort repertoires had been generated on a single sequencing platform. To predict cytomegalovirus infection status, the study brought together high-throughput TCR immunosequencing, statistical association of individual TCRs with disease status, and machine learning. A separate validation cohort of approximately 130 different subjects was used in addition to the approximately 700-subject first cohort. The genetic ancestry cluster associated with self-reported Caucasian donors included around four fifths of the roughly 380 genotyped donors. The study was designed to test whether signatures of past pathogen exposure could be identified by cataloging public T cell receptors. In an earlier analysis of a few hundred of the donors, high-throughput TCR beta sequencing was used to judge whether each TCR beta V gene segment behaved as functional or pseudogenic. Donor age, sex, ethnicity and CMV serostatus were compiled together with the repertoire data. In a later analysis, previously published TCR beta repertoires from some 640 donors were re-analyzed and high-resolution HLA genotyping was added so that TCR occurrence patterns could be studied. Both class I and class II loci were covered by HLA typing, at four-digit resolution. Four or five DR-DQ haplotypes were handled as single units for association and clustering, since linkage in the cohort was strong. A later genetic analysis took genome-wide SNP genotypes for about 65% of the 666 donors and used that subset as a discovery cohort. The number of typed donors differed by locus: roughly 629-630 for A, B, C, DRB1 and DQB1; 522 for DQA1; approximately 600 for DPA1; and around 470 for DPB1. The study used immunosequencing to profile the T cell repertoires of approximately 650 subjects and linked those repertoires to cytomegalovirus serostatus.

Paper-wide results and their limitations: Compared with the 666-donor mean, donors in an Asian-associated ancestry cluster had fewer N-insertions in productive TCRs, according to a later genetic analysis. The only immune exposure information available for the cohort was CMV serostatus. V-gene and J-gene trimming of TCR beta chains was associated with a missense DCLRE1C variant in a later genetic analysis, and the association was replicated in an independent cohort. Compared with equally common non-associated chains, HLA-associated TCR beta chains in a later analysis were more clonally expanded and had lower generation probabilities. In a later analysis, TCR association rates were found to vary across HLA loci, with the most associated TCRs seen for DRB1 alleles and the fewest for HLA-C alleles. The 87-base-pair reads could not distinguish some IMGT-functional V segments, including TRBV6-2 and TRBV6-3, so those segments were excluded. Because some donors lacked HLA typing at each locus, the association tests relied only on the typed subset. A total of roughly 160 TCR beta chains were listed by the study as associated with cytomegalovirus. A further reported finding was that TCR beta sequences accurately predicted the HLA-A and HLA-B alleles for most subjects in the first cohort. According to the authors, the approach could potentially be generalized to other disease states and immunological phenotypes. Correlated functional status among segregating V segments might be attributable to linkage disequilibrium, but an unknown experimental factor could not be ruled out. Most TCR sequences were observed very rarely across donors, whereas some public TCRs were present in many individuals. Assigning TCR associations to individual alleles was difficult when HLA alleles, especially DR and DQ, strongly co-occurred. In vitro tests confirmed that a few of the cytomegalovirus-associated TCR beta chains recognize cytomegalovirus antigens. Because counts were too low, around 17 rarely observed V segments, including chromosome 9 orphons, were left out of the earlier analysis of 587 of the donors. An earlier analysis of approximately 600 of the donors showed that most TCR beta V segments appeared in productive rearrangements either about 87% or about 30% of the time, which broadly matched IMGT annotations. According to a later analysis, most CMV-associated TCR beta chains appeared to be HLA-restricted, and the HLA associations seemed to be driven largely by CMV exposure. A cluster of highly shared sequence variants was judged likely to represent a technical artifact of the sequencing pipeline. Cytomegalovirus status was reported to be diagnosed by the classifier with high specificity and sensitivity in both the original and validation cohorts. In this cohort, only TCR beta chains were sequenced, and detectable features were limited by the absence of alpha or paired-chain data. Several of the top co-occurrence clusters appeared to be linked to parvovirus B19, influenza, CMV and Epstein-Barr virus, according to a later analysis. Roughly uniform sequencing depth across donors was assumed in presence/absence analyses, although this assumption may not hold. In a later analysis, some 18,000 TCR beta sequences were associated with specific HLA alleles at a false discovery rate of 0.05.

CDR3 length: 14 amino acids, cysteine to phenylalanine. The only DNA kept is the CDR3, 42 bases in frame from the first base. According to the germline V gene, CDR1 reads MNHNS and CDR2 reads SASEGT. Deletion took 7 bases off V and 2 bases off J, with a span of 9 bases between the germline ends. The chain links TRBV6-1 with TRBJ2-6, and the D gene may be TRBD1, 6 bases matching. The sequencing sample was made of PBMCs. The TCR sequence derives from a woman between 55 and 75 years old in good health and CMV-seropositive. In nucleotides, the sequence is TGTGCCAGCACCCAGGGGCCTGGGGCCAACGTCCTGACTTTC. Its coded protein is CASTQGPGANVLTF.